The present T cell receptor (beta chain) was sequenced within a study of OX40 agonist ivuxolimab in advanced cancers. This CDR3 contains 13 residues. CDR1 and CDR2 from the germline V gene are SGHDT and YYEEEE. V dropped 5 bases and J dropped 5 bases, with 10 bases sitting between them. The table came from immunoSEQ multiplex PCR; TCRdb's copy has only in-frame clones and leaves some out. Of tens of thousands of clones listed, about nine tenths are singletons. The V and J genes are TRBV5-6 and TRBJ1-4; D is uncertain. The clonotype was recovered from an adult with an advanced solid tumor such as melanoma, head and neck, liver or kidney cancer. Specimen: CD4+ or CD8+ T cells sorted from blood, collected in a trial of the OX40 agonist ivuxolimab. In DNA form, the CDR3 reads TGTGCCAGCAGTCGGGAGGAGAATGAAAAACTGTTTTTT. It codes for CASSREENEKLFF.